The 9 T cell receptor beta chains below come from one sample, sequenced in a study of preoperative IRX-2 immunotherapy in early breast cancer (dated by TCRdb to about 2019). Read against the paper, the sample's treatment or condition label means: preoperative locoregional IRX-2 cytokine immunotherapy. Library construction relied on the immunoSEQ multiplex PCR assay. In TCRdb, the immuneACCESS table is reduced to in-frame sequences with V and J assigned. These tables do not hold every clone; where another copy was compared, an unresolved V gene accounts for under half, and the others remain unexplained. The sample data list about 27,000 clones, and 75% to 80% of these were observed just once. 2% to 2.5% of the sample is in the top ten clones. The material was lymph node tissue, obtained before IRX-2 immunotherapy. All receptors come from a human donor with breast cancer.

J is TRBJ2-7 and V is TRBV23-1, with TRBD1 matching 10 bases. TRBV23-1 is an ORF, and what it does is uncertain. V lost 6 bases and J lost 5; bases outside the gene matches: 7. CDR3 size: 14 residues. The CDR3 coding sequence is TGCGCCAGCAGCCAGGGGACAGGGGAGCACGAGCAGTACTTC. It translates to CASSQGTGEHEQYF.

V and J are TRBV6-8 and TRBJ2-7, with 8 nucleotides matching TRBD1. Losses at the gene ends were 2 bases for V and 2 bases for J; bases not matched to a gene: 2. CDR3 length: 14 amino acids. Germline lookup yields CDR1 MNHGY and CDR2 SAAAGT. The CDR3 region has the DNA TGTGCCAGCAGTTACCTCAGGGGGCCCTACGAGCAGTACTTC. The encoded protein is CASSYLRGPYEQYF.

V usage is TRBV10-2 and J usage is TRBJ2-1; TRBD2 aligns across 10 bases. This CDR3 is built from 19 residues. V lost 6 bases, J lost 0 bases, and 14 bases stayed unmatched. From germline, CDR1 is WSHSY and CDR2 SAAADI. Written as DNA, the CDR3 is TGCGCCAGCAGCCCCGGGCTAGCGGGGGCCTGGAGCTCCTACAATGAGCAGTTCTTC. This sequence encodes CASSPGLAGAWSSYNEQFF.

This rearrangement joins TRBV7-6 to TRBJ2-7, with D tentatively TRBD1 (6 bases). Trimming removed 8 bases from V and 1 base from J, with 15 bases in between. The CDR3 consists of 14 residues. Germline V gives CDR1 SGHVS, CDR2 FNYEAQ. The CDR3 reads CASETRDTSYEQYF. As DNA, the CDR3 is TGTGCCAGCGAGACCCGGGACACATCCTACGAGCAGTACTTC. Combining the CDR3 with reference TRBV7-6 and TRBJ2-7 gives the whole variable domain GAGVSQSPRYKVTKRGQDVALRCDPISGHVSLYWYRQALGQGPEFLTYFNYEAQQDKSGLPNDRFSAERPEGSISTLTIQRTEQRDSAMYRCASETRDTSYEQYFGPGTRLTVT.

This chain joins TRBV18 and TRBJ1-4; D ambiguous. Trimming shortened V by 1 base and J by 0 bases, and 9 bases separated the two germline ends. The germline CDR1 and CDR2 sequences are KGHSH and LQKENI. This CDR3 has 16 amino acids. The CDR3 is CASSPHEAATNEKLFF. CDR3 bases: TGTGCCAGCTCACCACATGAAGCTGCAACTAATGAAAAACTGTTTTTT.

The V and J genes are TRBV6-8 and TRBJ1-1; TRBD1 aligns across 7 bases. Germline lookup yields CDR1 MNHGY and CDR2 SAAAGT. The CDR3 runs to 18 residues. The V gene end was trimmed by 2 bases and the J gene end by 5 bases; junction bases not matched to a gene: 17. DNA for the CDR3: TGTGCCAGCAGTTACGATGCCCGCCTGAGGGACAGTCGAACTGAAGCTTTCTTT. This gives the protein CASSYDARLRDSRTEAFF.

This clone was counted a few times. This chain connects TRBV19 to TRBJ1-5; 9 positions agree with TRBD1. The length of the CDR3 is 15 residues. In germline, CDR1 is LNHDA, CDR2 SQIVND (reference sequence). V was clipped by 5 bases and J by 2 bases; unmatched bases: 4. CDR3 in amino acids: CASSVRTGGNQPQHF. The DNA for the CDR3 is TGTGCCAGTAGTGTCCGGACAGGGGGCAATCAGCCCCAGCATTTT.

This chain uses TRBV23-1 with TRBJ1-2, with TRBD1 as a possible D gene (5 bases). TRBV23-1 belongs to the ORF category, with a function that is uncertain. This CDR3 region has 17 residues. Trimming pared 6 bases from V and 5 bases from J, leaving 25 bases between. The CDR3 protein is CASSQVKPDIQEYGYTF. For the CDR3, the DNA is TGCGCCAGCAGCCAAGTCAAACCGGACATCCAGGAGTATGGCTACACCTTC.

This clone was observed a handful of times. The chain employs TRBV6-8 and TRBJ1-4; no firm D call. V lost 8 bases and J lost 8, with 15 bases in between. The CDR3 extends over 13 amino acids. The germline CDR1 and CDR2 sequences are MNHGY and SAAAGT. The CDR3 sequence: CASLDPIVEKLFF. In nucleotides, the CDR3 is TGTGCCAGCTTAGACCCGATCGTGGAAAAACTGTTTTTT.